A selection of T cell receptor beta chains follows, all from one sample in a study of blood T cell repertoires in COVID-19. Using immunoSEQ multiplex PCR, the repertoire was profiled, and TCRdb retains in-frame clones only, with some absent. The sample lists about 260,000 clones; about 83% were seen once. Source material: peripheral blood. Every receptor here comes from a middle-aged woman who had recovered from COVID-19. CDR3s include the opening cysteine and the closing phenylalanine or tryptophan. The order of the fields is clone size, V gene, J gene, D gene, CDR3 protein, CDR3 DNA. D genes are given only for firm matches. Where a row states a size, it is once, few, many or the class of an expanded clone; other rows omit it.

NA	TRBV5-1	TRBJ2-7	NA	CASSLWGGPTYEQYF	TGCGCCAGCAGCTTGTGGGGGGGGCCTACCTACGAGCAGTACTTC
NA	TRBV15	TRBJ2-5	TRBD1	CATSRKSGTGVETQYF	TGTGCCACCAGCAGAAAATCCGGGACAGGGGTGGAGACCCAGTACTTC
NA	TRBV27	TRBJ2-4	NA	CASSLTSATRNIQYF	TGTGCCAGCAGTTTAACGTCCGCCACGAGGAACATTCAGTACTTC
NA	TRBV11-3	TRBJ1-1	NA	CASSLRQPRGGTEAFF	TGTGCCAGCAGCTTGAGGCAGCCCCGGGGAGGAACTGAAGCTTTCTTT
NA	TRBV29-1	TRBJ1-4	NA	CSVGTEREKLFF	TGCAGCGTTGGGACAGAAAGGGAAAAACTGTTTTTT
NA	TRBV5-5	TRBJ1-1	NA	CASSLGAGRGRNTEAFF	TGTGCCAGCAGCTTGGGGGCGGGCAGGGGAAGGAACACTGAAGCTTTCTTT
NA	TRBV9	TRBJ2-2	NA	CASSVADTGELFF	TGTGCCAGCAGCGTAGCGGACACCGGGGAGCTGTTTTTT
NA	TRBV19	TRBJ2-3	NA	CASSLRETDTQYF	TGTGCCAGTAGTCTCAGGGAAACAGATACGCAGTATTTT
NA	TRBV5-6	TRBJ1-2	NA	CASSIPTGANYGYTF	TGTGCCAGCAGCATCCCGACAGGAGCTAACTATGGCTACACCTTC
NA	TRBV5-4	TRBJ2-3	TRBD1	CASQTGQGFWDTQYF	TGTGCCAGTCAAACCGGACAGGGTTTTTGGGATACGCAGTATTTT
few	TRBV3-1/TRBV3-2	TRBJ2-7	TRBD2	CASSQEGRDEQYF	TGTGCCAGCAGCCAAGAGGGGAGGGATGAGCAGTACTTC
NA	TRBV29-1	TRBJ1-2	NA	CSVAPRQRTNYGYTF	TGCAGCGTTGCCCCCCGACAGAGAACTAACTATGGCTACACCTTC
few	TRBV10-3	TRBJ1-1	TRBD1	CATSGQGASEAFF	TGTGCCACCTCGGGACAGGGGGCTTCTGAAGCTTTCTTT
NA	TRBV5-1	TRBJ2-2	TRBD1	CASSQTGVTGELFF	TGCGCCAGCAGCCAAACAGGGGTCACCGGGGAGCTGTTTTTT
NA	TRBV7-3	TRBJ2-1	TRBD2	CASSRSGGEYNEQFF	TGTGCCAGCAGCCGGAGCGGGGGGGAGTACAATGAGCAGTTCTTC
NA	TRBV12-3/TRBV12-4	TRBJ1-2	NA	CASGGGYGYTF	TGTGCCAGCGGGGGAGGCTATGGCTACACCTTC
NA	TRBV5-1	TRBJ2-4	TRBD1	CASRPDRAVYIQYF	TGCGCCAGCAGACCCGACAGGGCCGTGTACATTCAGTACTTC
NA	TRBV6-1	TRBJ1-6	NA	CASSEAGTLYNSPLHF	TGTGCCAGCAGTGAAGCGGGGACACTTTATAATTCACCCCTCCACTTT
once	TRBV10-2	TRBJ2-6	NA	CASATGFGANVLTF	TGCGCCAGTGCCACAGGGTTTGGGGCCAACGTCCTGACTTTC
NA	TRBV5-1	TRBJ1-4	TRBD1	CASSPTGVWEKLFF	TGCGCCAGCAGCCCGACAGGGGTGTGGGAAAAACTGTTTTTT
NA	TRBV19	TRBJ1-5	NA	CASSLRDQPQHF	TGTGCCAGTAGTCTGAGGGATCAGCCCCAGCATTTT
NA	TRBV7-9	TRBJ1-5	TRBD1	CASSVSTGVWENQPQHF	TGTGCCAGCAGCGTATCAACAGGGGTATGGGAAAATCAGCCCCAGCATTTT
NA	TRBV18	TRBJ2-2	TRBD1	CASSPRSMTGFDTGELFF	TGTGCCAGCTCACCCCGCAGCATGACAGGGTTTGACACCGGGGAGCTGTTTTTT
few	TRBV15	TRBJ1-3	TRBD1	CATSSLRKDRGSGNTIYF	TGTGCCACCAGCAGCCTACGGAAAGACAGGGGCTCTGGAAACACCATATATTTT
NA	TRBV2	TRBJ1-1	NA	CASSVQVNTEAFF	TGTGCCAGCAGTGTACAGGTGAACACTGAAGCTTTCTTT
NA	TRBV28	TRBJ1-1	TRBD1	CASSLGQGNTEAFF	TGTGCCAGCAGCTTGGGACAGGGCAACACTGAAGCTTTCTTT
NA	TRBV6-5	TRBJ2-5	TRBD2	CASSYSSGGAGETQYF	TGTGCCAGCAGTTACTCAAGCGGGGGGGCCGGGGAGACCCAGTACTTC
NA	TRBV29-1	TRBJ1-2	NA	CSVNRVNGYTF	TGCAGCGTTAACAGGGTGAATGGCTACACCTTC
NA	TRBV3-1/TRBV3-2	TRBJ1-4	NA	CASSQEGGTNEKLFF	TGTGCCAGCAGCCAAGAAGGGGGAACTAATGAAAAACTGTTTTTT
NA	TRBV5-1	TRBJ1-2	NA	CASSSVARANYGYTF	TGCGCCAGCAGCTCTGTAGCACGGGCTAACTATGGCTACACCTTC
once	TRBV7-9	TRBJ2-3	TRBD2	CASSLERGGVTDTQYF	TGTGCCAGCAGCCTAGAGCGGGGCGGGGTGACAGATACGCAGTATTTT
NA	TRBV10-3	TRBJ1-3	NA	CAIASSGNTIYF	TGTGCCATCGCGAGCTCTGGAAACACCATATATTTT
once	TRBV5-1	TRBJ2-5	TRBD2	CASSAQTSGETQYF	TGCGCCAGCAGCGCCCAGACTAGCGGAGAGACCCAGTACTTC